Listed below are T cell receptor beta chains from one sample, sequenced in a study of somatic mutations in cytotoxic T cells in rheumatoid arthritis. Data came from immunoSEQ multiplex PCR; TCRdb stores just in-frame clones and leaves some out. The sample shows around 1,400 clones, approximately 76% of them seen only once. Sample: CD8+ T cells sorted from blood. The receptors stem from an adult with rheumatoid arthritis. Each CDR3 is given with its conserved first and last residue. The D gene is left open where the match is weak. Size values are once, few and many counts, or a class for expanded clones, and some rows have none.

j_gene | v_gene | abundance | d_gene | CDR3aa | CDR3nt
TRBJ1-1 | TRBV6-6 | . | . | CASSYSFDITEAFF | TGTGCCAGCAGTTACTCGTTTGACATCACTGAAGCTTTCTTT
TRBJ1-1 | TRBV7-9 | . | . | CASSPGEVNTEAFF | TGTGCCAGCAGCCCAGGGGAAGTGAACACTGAAGCTTTCTTT
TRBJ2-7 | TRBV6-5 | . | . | CASSYRTGSYEQYF | TGTGCCAGCAGTTACCGGACGGGATCCTACGAGCAGTACTTC
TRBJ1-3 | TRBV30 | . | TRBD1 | CAWSAGTEYSGNTIYF | TGTGCCTGGAGTGCAGGGACAGAGTACTCTGGAAACACCATATATTTT
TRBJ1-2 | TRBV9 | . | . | CASSAQGGQGYGYTF | TGTGCCAGCAGCGCTCAGGGAGGGCAAGGCTATGGCTACACCTTC
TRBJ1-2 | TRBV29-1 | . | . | CSVTPDGYGYTF | TGCAGCGTCACCCCGGACGGATATGGCTACACCTTC
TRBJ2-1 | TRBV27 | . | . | CASSSPMAAYNEQFF | TGTGCCAGCAGTTCCCCGATGGCGGCATACAATGAGCAGTTCTTC
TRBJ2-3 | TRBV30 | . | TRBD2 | CAWITSGHSTDTQYF | TGTGCCTGGATTACTAGCGGGCACAGCACAGATACGCAGTATTTT
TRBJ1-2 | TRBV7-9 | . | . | CASTLGGAKGYTF | TGTGCCAGCACTCTGGGGGGGGCTAAAGGCTACACCTTC
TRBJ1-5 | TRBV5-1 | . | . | CASSSYSNQPQHF | TGCGCCAGCAGCTCTTATAGCAATCAGCCCCAGCATTTT
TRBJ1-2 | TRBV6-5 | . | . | CASSADGNYGYTF | TGTGCCAGCAGTGCCGACGGGAACTATGGCTACACCTTC
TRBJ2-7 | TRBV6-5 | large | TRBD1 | CASSPTTGLPYEQYF | TGTGCCAGCAGCCCCACGACAGGGCTCCCCTACGAGCAGTACTTC
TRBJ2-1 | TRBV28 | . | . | CASSFGLSYNEQFF | TGTGCCAGCAGTTTTGGCCTATCCTACAATGAGCAGTTCTTC
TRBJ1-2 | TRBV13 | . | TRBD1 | CASSADRVAGYTF | TGTGCCAGCAGCGCCGACAGGGTGGCTGGCTACACCTTC
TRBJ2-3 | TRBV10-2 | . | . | CAITDGSSTDTQYF | TGCGCCATCACCGACGGGAGTAGCACAGATACGCAGTATTTT
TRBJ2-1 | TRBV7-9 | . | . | CASSLEVQGKGDNEQFF | TGTGCCAGCAGCTTGGAGGTACAGGGTAAGGGAGACAATGAGCAGTTCTTC
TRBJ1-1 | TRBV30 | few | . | CAWSVSVNTEAFF | TGTGCCTGGAGTGTCTCCGTGAACACTGAAGCTTTCTTT
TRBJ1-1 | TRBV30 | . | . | CAWSEQGYTEAFF | TGTGCCTGGAGTGAACAGGGTTACACTGAAGCTTTCTTT
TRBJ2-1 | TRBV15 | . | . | CATSRGGLYNEQFF | TGTGCCACCAGCAGAGGGGGGCTCTACAATGAGCAGTTCTTC
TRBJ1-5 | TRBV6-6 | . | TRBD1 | CASTYSGTVDPQHF | TGTGCCAGCACCTACTCCGGGACAGTCGATCCCCAGCATTTT
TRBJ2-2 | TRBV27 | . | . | CASSFGSTTGELFF | TGTGCCAGCAGTTTCGGCTCGACCACCGGGGAGCTGTTTTTT
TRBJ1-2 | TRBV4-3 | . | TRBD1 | CASRKSWNEGDLQGAHVGYTF | TGCGCCAGCAGAAAAAGCTGGAACGAGGGGGATTTACAGGGGGCGCATGTTGGCTACACCTTC
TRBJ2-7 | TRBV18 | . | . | CASSPYSPSLYEQYF | TGTGCCAGCTCACCCTATTCACCTTCCCTATACGAGCAGTACTTC
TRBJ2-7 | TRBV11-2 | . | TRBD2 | CASSPWGRESYEQYF | TGTGCCAGCAGCCCCTGGGGGAGGGAATCTTACGAGCAGTACTTC
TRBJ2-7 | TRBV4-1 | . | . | CASSQDRAAYEQYF | TGCGCCAGCAGCCAAGATAGGGCAGCCTACGAGCAGTACTTC
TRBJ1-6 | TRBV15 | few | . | CATSRDSVGAPSYNSPLHF | TGTGCCACCAGCAGAGATAGTGTCGGGGCACCCTCCTATAATTCACCCCTCCACTTT
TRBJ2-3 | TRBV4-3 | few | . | CASSQWERADTQYF | TGCGCCAGCAGCCAATGGGAACGCGCGGATACGCAGTATTTT
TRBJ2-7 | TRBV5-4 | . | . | CASSLDGSLSYEQYF | TGTGCCAGCAGCTTGGACGGGAGCCTCTCCTACGAGCAGTACTTC
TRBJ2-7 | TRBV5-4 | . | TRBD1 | CASSLKGQGFEQYF | TGTGCCAGCAGCTTGAAGGGACAGGGGTTCGAGCAGTACTTC
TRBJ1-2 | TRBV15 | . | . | CATSRDKGSGYGYTF | TGTGCCACCAGCAGAGATAAGGGCAGTGGCTATGGCTACACCTTC
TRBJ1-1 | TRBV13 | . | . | CASSLIGGTEAFF | TGTGCCAGCAGCTTAATAGGGGGCACTGAAGCTTTCTTT
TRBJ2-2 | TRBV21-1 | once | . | CASSKEGGEGSKELFF | TGTGCCAGCAGCAAGGAGGGCGGTGAGGGGTCTAAGGAGCTGTTTTTT
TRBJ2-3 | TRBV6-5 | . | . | CASSYSTAPTDTQYF | TGTGCCAGCAGTTACTCGACTGCCCCCACAGATACGCAGTATTTT
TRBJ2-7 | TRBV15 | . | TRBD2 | CATRQRGDYEQYF | TGTGCCACCAGGCAGCGGGGAGACTACGAGCAGTACTTC
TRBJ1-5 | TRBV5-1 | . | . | CASSLGGGGETDQPQHF | TGCGCCAGCAGCTTGGGCGGTGGGGGAGAAACTGATCAGCCCCAGCATTTT
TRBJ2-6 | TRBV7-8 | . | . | CASSWMSSGANVLTF | TGTGCCAGCAGCTGGATGAGCTCTGGGGCCAACGTCCTGACTTTC
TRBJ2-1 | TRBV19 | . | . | CATQTSRAIGSGEQFF | TGTGCCACCCAAACCTCCAGGGCAATCGGGAGTGGTGAGCAGTTCTTC
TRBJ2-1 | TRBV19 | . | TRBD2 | CASTLAGGPYNEQFF | TGTGCCAGTACCCTAGCGGGAGGGCCCTACAATGAGCAGTTCTTC
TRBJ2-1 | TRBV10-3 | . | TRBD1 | CAISEDRGEQFF | TGTGCCATCAGTGAGGACAGGGGTGAGCAGTTCTTC
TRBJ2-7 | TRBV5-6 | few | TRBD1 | CASSEPTGADHEQYF | TGTGCCAGCAGCGAACCGACAGGGGCTGACCACGAGCAGTACTTC
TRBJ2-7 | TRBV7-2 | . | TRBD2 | CASSSGLAGAPADEQYF | TGTGCCAGCAGCTCGGGACTAGCGGGAGCCCCCGCCGACGAGCAGTACTTC
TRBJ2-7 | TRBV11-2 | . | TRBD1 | CASSLPRDRGSYEQYF | TGTGCCAGCAGCTTACCGAGGGACAGGGGCTCCTACGAGCAGTACTTC
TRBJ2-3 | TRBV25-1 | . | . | CASSEGGTDTQYF | TGTGCCAGCAGTGAGGGGGGCACAGATACGCAGTATTTT
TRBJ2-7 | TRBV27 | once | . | CASSLRMFNEQYF | TGTGCCAGCAGTTTAAGAATGTTCAACGAGCAGTACTTC
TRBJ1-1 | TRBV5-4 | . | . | CASSVSNTEAFF | TGTGCCAGCAGCGTATCGAACACTGAAGCTTTCTTT